The T cell receptor beta chain described here comes from a study of T-cell memory formation after mild COVID-19. Overall study: TCR clusters were mostly donor specific.

Trimming cost V 4 bases and J 5 bases, with 11 bases left between them. Germline V gene sequence: CDR1 DFQATT, CDR2 SNEGSKA (reference sequence). This CDR3 is built from 13 residues. This clonotype was counted between two and nine times. Antigen specificity is unknown. TCRdb re-derived calls from the 5' RACE reads in MiXCR, one entry per CDR3 protein. This sample has about 270,000 distinct CDR3 sequences; around 15% occur once, and the top ten carry 20% to 25%. General study results and limits: Mainly in CM and EM were contracting CD4+ clones; CD8+ were in EMRA.

The sequenced sample was PBMCs or a T cell subset sorted from them (not recorded which). This chain joins TRBV20-1 and TRBJ2-2; D gene ambiguous. The origin of this receptor is a man aged 18 to 29 who had mild COVID-19 (a few samples of this study predate the infection). Cell type and time point are not known. CDR3 region: CSAIPSVTGELFF. In DNA, the CDR3 is TGCAGTGCTATACCTTCGGTTACCGGGGAGCTGTTTTTT.